Reported below is one T cell receptor (beta chain). The antigen is not known. The isolated RNA, all of it, was reverse transcribed, so expressed TCRB transcripts were what got sequenced. Libraries were prepared by immunoSEQ multiplex PCR; TCRdb keeps only in-frame clonotypes and omits some of them. The profile covers 400,000 or so clones, with 10% to 15% appearing a single time and approximately 0.01% taken by the ten largest. CDR1 is SQVTM and CDR2 is ANQGSEA in the germline V gene. The CDR3 covers 17 residues. Trimming cost V 7 bases and J 2 bases, with 24 bases left between them. This sample stems from a study of beta chain features in type 1 diabetes. Study-level points and caveats: People with Type 1 diabetes carried modestly yet significantly shorter TCRB CDR3s in all four CD4+ subsets.

The chain carries TRBV29-1 and TRBJ2-1; the D gene is possibly TRBD1 (6 bases). The sequencing input was naive CD4+ T cells from blood. The TCR was taken from a woman younger than 30 with type 1 diabetes. CDR3 sequence (DNA): TGCAGCGGATTATACCTCGGATTCGGGACAACCTACAATGAGCAGTTCTTC. This encodes CSGLYLGFGTTYNEQFF.